A single sample gave rise to the 6 T cell receptor beta chains below, sequenced in a study of PD-1 blockade in classical Hodgkin lymphoma. Time point defined: cycle 4 day 1 (C4D1), after six to seven weeks of nivolumab. The patients all showed relapse after autologous stem cell transplantation, while their brentuximab vedotin exposure varied. Magnetic negative selection of thawed PBMCs was the method by which CD4+ T cells were purified. Sequencing used immunoSEQ multiplex PCR; TCRdb keeps in-frame clones, though not all of them. The sample yields tens of thousands of clones, approximately 79% seen once. The source material was CD4+ T cells from blood, sampled before the fourth cycle of nivolumab. The source of these receptors is a human donor with classical Hodgkin lymphoma.

The chain is built from TRBV29-1 and TRBJ1-2; 9 bases fit TRBD1. The CDR3 runs 17 residues. Germline lookup yields CDR1 SQVTM and CDR2 ANQGSEA. With 7 bases clipped from V and 3 bases from J, the junction kept 18 bases outside the gene matches. The CDR3: CSGRPDRGAWVDYGYTF. The CDR3 DNA follows: TGCAGCGGCCGACCTGACAGGGGGGCCTGGGTAGACTATGGCTACACCTTC.

V usage is TRBV5-1 and J usage is TRBJ1-4; 9 positions match TRBD1. Germline assignment: CDR1 SGHRS and CDR2 YFSETQ. V lost 0 bases, J lost 7 bases, and 4 bases stayed unmatched. The CDR3 length is 15 residues. CDR3 coding DNA: TGCGCCAGCAGCTTGGGGGGGACAGGGAGTGAAAAACTGTTTTTT. Translation gives CASSLGGTGSEKLFF.

The chain carries TRBV19 and TRBJ1-1; D not certain. V lost 4 bases and J lost 0, with 6 bases in between. Germline assignment: CDR1 LNHDA and CDR2 SQIVND (reference sequence). CDR3 length: 13 amino acids. The CDR3 sequence: CASSTRLNTEAFF. CDR3 DNA sequence: TGTGCCAGTAGTACCAGATTGAACACTGAAGCTTTCTTT.

The V gene is TRBV7-2, the J gene TRBJ1-1; D is uncertain. Deletions cut 5 bases from V and 1 base from J, with 8 bases between. CDR1 is SGHTA and CDR2 is FQGNSA in the germline V gene. The CDR3 has 13 amino acids. This CDR3 reads CASSQQENTEAFF. CDR3 nucleotide sequence: TGTGCCAGCAGCCAGCAGGAGAACACTGAAGCTTTCTTT.

This clone was picked up one time. The chain uses TRBV9 and TRBJ1-3; no clear D gene. Trimming stripped 0 bases from V and 3 bases from J, with 7 bases between. The CDR3 loop spans 14 amino acids. Looked up from germline, CDR1 is SGDLS and CDR2 is YYNGEE. The chain's CDR3 is CASSVASNGNTIYF. The CDR3 bases are TGTGCCAGCAGCGTAGCGTCTAATGGAAACACCATATATTTT.

This clone has just one count. This chain uses TRBV6-6 with TRBJ1-2; the match to TRBD1 covers 8 bases. Germline CDR1 reads MNHNY; CDR2 reads SVGAGI (reference sequence). V shed 0 bases and J 6 bases; nucleotides not matched to a gene: 6. The CDR3 is made up of 15 amino acids. The CDR3 spells CASSYSRQGKHGYTF. The CDR3 region has the DNA TGTGCCAGCAGTTACTCGAGACAGGGGAAGCATGGCTACACCTTC.